This T cell receptor beta chain appears in the sequencing data of a study of Graves' ophthalmopathy and Graves' hyperthyroidism. Scientists amplified the TCR beta CDR3 regions from RNA transcripts. HTBI-primed first-round RT-PCR preceded second-round multiplex PCR. TCRdb ran MiXCR on the multiplex PCR reads and lists one entry per CDR3 protein. The sample includes about 370,000 distinct CDR3 sequences, roughly 18% of them seen just once. Unmatched junction bases numbered 7, after V lost 2 bases and J lost 6 bases. The CDR3 is 15 amino acids. In germline, CDR1 is MNHEY, CDR2 SVGEGT. The chain employs TRBV6-2 or TRBV6-3 and TRBJ1-5; TRBD1 matches 7 bases. The sample consisted of peripheral blood. This sequence was found in a young woman with Graves' ophthalmopathy. CDR3 protein: CASSYLRQGGQPQHF. The CDR3 bases are TGTGCCAGCAGTTACCTTAGACAGGGCGGTCAGCCCCAGCATTTT.